The 13 T cell receptor beta chains reported below all come from one sample, sequenced in a study of blood T cell repertoires in COVID-19 (dated by TCRdb to 2018 to 2020). Library preparation used the immunoSEQ multiplex PCR assay. Entries here come from immuneACCESS through TCRdb and include only in-frame sequences with V and J called. Some clones fail to appear in such tables; in the studies checked, an unresolved V gene covers under half of the shortfall, and the cause of the remainder is unknown. In this sample the table shows nearly 350,000 clones, more than 70% of which occur a single time. The ten largest make up approximately 7.3% of the sample. Specimen: peripheral blood. All receptors derive from a woman in her 70s with COVID-19, enrolled during active disease.

J is TRBJ1-1 and V is TRBV6-6; 9 nucleotides match TRBD1. From germline, CDR1 is MNHNY and CDR2 SVGAGI (reference sequence). J lost 0 bases, V lost 6 bases, and 8 bases had no gene match. The CDR3 spans 16 residues. This CDR3 is CASRLRQGDVNTEAFF. For the CDR3, the DNA is TGTGCCAGCAGACTCAGACAGGGGGATGTGAACACTGAAGCTTTCTTT.

The chain recombines TRBV4-3 with TRBJ1-5; D gene uncertain. Germline V lookup: CDR1 LGHNA, CDR2 YSLEER. The CDR3 is made up of 15 amino acids. Trimming stripped 0 bases from V and 1 base from J, with 7 bases between. The CDR3 region is CASSQDWLSNQPQHF. In DNA form, the CDR3 reads TGCGCCAGCAGCCAAGATTGGCTGAGCAATCAGCCCCAGCATTTT.

The V and J genes are TRBV9 and TRBJ2-3, with D perhaps matching TRBD1 (6 bases). V was clipped by 3 bases and J by 4 bases, with 12 bases between them. Germline CDR1 reads SGDLS; CDR2 reads YYNGEE. This CDR3 has 14 residues. The CDR3 nucleotides are TGTGCCAGCAGCGGAGGGACACCCTCAGATACGCAGTATTTT. Encoded protein: CASSGGTPSDTQYF.

The chain carries TRBV5-1 and TRBJ2-2; 7 bases line up with TRBD2. Trimming at V came to 7 bases and at J to 4 bases, leaving 7 bases not matched to a gene. CDR1 and CDR2 (germline): SGHRS, YFSETQ. The CDR3 is 14 amino acids. The CDR3 DNA sequence: TGCGCCAGCGCGCGGGAGATCTCCACCGGGGAGCTGTTTTTT. As protein: CASAREISTGELFF.

The chain recombines TRBV19 with TRBJ2-7, with 8 bases fitting TRBD2. From germline, CDR1 is LNHDA and CDR2 SQIVND (reference sequence). CDR3 length: 15 amino acids. V gave up 1 base and J gave up 6 bases; unmatched junction bases: 8. The CDR3 coding sequence is TGTGCCAGTAGTATAGCAGGAGGGACTAGTCGCGAGCAGTACTTC. Protein sequence: CASSIAGGTSREQYF.

The chain couples TRBV6-2 or TRBV6-3 to TRBJ2-7, with 7 bases matching TRBD1. V was clipped by 5 bases and J by 1 base; unmatched bases: 5. CDR1 MNHEY and CDR2 SVGEGT come from the germline V gene. This CDR3 is built from 14 residues. In DNA, the CDR3 is TGTGCCAGCAGTCATCGACAGGGTTCCTACGAGCAGTACTTC. It encodes CASSHRQGSYEQYF.

This chain uses TRBV7-2 with TRBJ2-3; 8 bases match TRBD2. Trimming took 1 base from V and 5 from J; bases not matched to a gene: 8. This CDR3 contains 16 residues. Germline assignment: CDR1 SGHTA and CDR2 FQGNSA. The CDR3 region is CASSLDWGGGRDTQYF. The CDR3 DNA is TGTGCCAGCAGCTTAGATTGGGGCGGGGGGCGAGATACGCAGTATTTT.

V and J are TRBV15 and TRBJ1-4; 8 bases fit TRBD1. V shed 5 bases, J shed 8 bases, and the junction held 7 bases outside the gene matches. The CDR3 runs to 14 residues. Germline V gene sequence: CDR1 LNHNV, CDR2 YYDKDF (reference sequence). The CDR3 DNA sequence: TGTGCCACCAGCGGGGACAGGAACGGGGAAAAACTGTTTTTT. It yields the protein CATSGDRNGEKLFF.

The sample holds one count of this clone. The CDR3 DNA reads as TGTGCCAGCAGCGTAGCGGGGGGCGCCGGGGAGCTGTTTTTT. Its translation: CASSVAGGAGELFF. The chain has TRBV9 and TRBJ2-2; possibly TRBD2 for D (7 bases). V was pared by 0 bases and J by 6 bases, with 9 bases between. The germline CDR1 and CDR2 sequences are SGDLS and YYNGEE. This CDR3 contains 14 residues.

The V and J genes are TRBV28 and TRBJ2-7; 7 bases are shared with TRBD1. The germline gives CDR1 MDHEN, CDR2 SYDVKM. Trimming removed 4 bases from V and 3 bases from J; junction bases left unmatched: 6. The CDR3 loop spans 14 amino acids. CDR3 nucleotides: TGTGCCAGCAGTTCCGGGACAGACTTCTACGAGCAGTACTTC. It specifies CASSSGTDFYEQYF.

The V gene is TRBV28, the J gene TRBJ1-4; tentatively, D is TRBD1 (5 bases). This CDR3 has 13 residues. Germline V gives CDR1 MDHEN, CDR2 SYDVKM. V lost 3 bases to trimming and J lost 12 bases, with 14 bases between them. The chain's CDR3 is CASSLSGGSELFF. The CDR3 bases are TGTGCCAGCAGTTTGTCCGGGGGGAGTGAACTGTTTTTT.

The genes are TRBV5-8 and TRBJ1-4; TRBD1 is a possible D gene (6 bases). Germline V CDR1 and CDR2: SGHTS, YDEGEE. Deletions cut 3 bases from V and 6 bases from J, with 21 bases between. CDR3 size: 17 residues. CDR3 bases: TGTGCCAGCAGCTCGTCAGGGGCCTTGGGCTCTGATGAAAAACTGTTTTTT. Its translation is CASSSSGALGSDEKLFF.

The chain recombines TRBV2 with TRBJ2-3; D gene ambiguous. The CDR3 loop spans 13 amino acids. V was clipped by 7 bases and J by 2 bases, with 10 bases between them. Germline values: CDR1 SNHLY, CDR2 FYNNEI. The CDR3 region is CASIERLTDTQYF. Here the CDR3 DNA reads TGTGCCAGCATTGAGCGACTCACAGATACGCAGTATTTT.